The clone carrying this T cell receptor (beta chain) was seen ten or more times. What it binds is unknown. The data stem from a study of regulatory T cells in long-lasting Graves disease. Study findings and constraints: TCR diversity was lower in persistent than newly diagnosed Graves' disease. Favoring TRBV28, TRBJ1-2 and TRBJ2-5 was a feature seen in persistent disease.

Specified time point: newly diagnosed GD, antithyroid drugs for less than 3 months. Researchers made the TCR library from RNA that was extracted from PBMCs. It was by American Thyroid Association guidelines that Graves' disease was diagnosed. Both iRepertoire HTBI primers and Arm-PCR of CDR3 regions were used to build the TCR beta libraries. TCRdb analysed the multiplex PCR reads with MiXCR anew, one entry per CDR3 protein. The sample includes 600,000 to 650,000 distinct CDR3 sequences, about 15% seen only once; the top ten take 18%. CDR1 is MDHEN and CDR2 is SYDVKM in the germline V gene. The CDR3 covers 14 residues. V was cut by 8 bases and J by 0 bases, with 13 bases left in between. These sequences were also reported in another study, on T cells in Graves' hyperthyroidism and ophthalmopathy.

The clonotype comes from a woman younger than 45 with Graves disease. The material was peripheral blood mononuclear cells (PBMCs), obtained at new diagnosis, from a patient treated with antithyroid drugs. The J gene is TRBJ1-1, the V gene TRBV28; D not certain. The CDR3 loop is CASSVGSLNTEAFF. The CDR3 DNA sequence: TGTGCCAGCTCAGTTGGTAGTCTGAACACTGAAGCTTTCTTT.